One and the same sample provided the 8 T cell receptor beta chains below, sequenced in a study of cytomegalovirus exposure and HLA in healthy donors. In the PCR, 60 Vbeta and 13 Jbeta primers were used. Clones were read by immunoSEQ multiplex PCR, and TCRdb kept only the in-frame ones, dropping some. The sample lists some 120,000 clones; more than 65% were seen once. Sequenced sample: PBMCs. Receptor source: a man younger than 35 in good health and CMV-seronegative.

This chain uses TRBV19 with TRBJ1-3; the D gene is possibly TRBD1 (5 bases). This CDR3 is built from 17 residues. In germline, CDR1 is LNHDA, CDR2 SQIVND (reference sequence). The ends were cut back, 5 bases at V and 2 bases at J, with 19 bases in the middle. CDR3 region: CASSAASPGGPGNTIYF. As DNA, the CDR3 is TGTGCCAGTAGTGCTGCTTCCCCCGGGGGTCCTGGAAACACCATATATTTT.

This CDR3 reads CASSLGPSPSGANVLTF. CDR3 DNA: TGTGCCAGCAGCTTAGGTCCCAGTCCCTCTGGGGCCAACGTCCTGACTTTC. J is TRBJ2-6 and V is TRBV7-2; the D is unclear. Germline-derived CDR1 and CDR2 are SGHTA and FQGNSA. V was shortened by 1 base and J by 0 bases, with 10 bases between the two germline ends. The CDR3 runs 17 residues.

The chain joins TRBV5-4 to TRBJ2-3; D may be TRBD2 (5 bases). The CDR3 extends over 13 amino acids. In germline, CDR1 is SGHNT, CDR2 YYREEE (reference sequence). V lost 4 bases to trimming and J lost 7 bases, with 13 bases between them. The CDR3 sequence: CASSNGEQNTQYF. The CDR3 DNA sequence: TGTGCCAGCAGCAACGGGGAGCAGAATACGCAGTATTTT.

This clone showed up just once. The V gene is TRBV29-1, the J gene TRBJ2-1; possibly TRBD2 for D (6 bases). This CDR3 has 13 residues. From germline, CDR1 is SQVTM and CDR2 ANQGSEA. V was trimmed by 6 bases and J by 8 bases, leaving 17 bases between them. The CDR3 DNA is TGCAGCGTAGGAGGGTCTTGGAATTATGAGCAGTTCTTC. Translation gives CSVGGSWNYEQFF.

The chain couples TRBV29-1 to TRBJ1-1, with D maybe TRBD1 (6 bases). This CDR3 has 14 amino acids. Germline CDR1 SQVTM, CDR2 ANQGSEA. The V end was cut by 6 bases, the J end by 0 bases, with 14 bases between. The DNA for the CDR3 is TGCAGCGTCACGGACAGAGCCTTGAACACTGAAGCTTTCTTT. Its translation is CSVTDRALNTEAFF. The variable domain in full, with the rest retrieved from reference TRBV29-1 and TRBJ1-1, is SAVISQKPSRDICQRGTSLTIQCQVDSQVTMMFWYRQQPGQSLTLIATANQGSEATYESGFVIDKFPISRPNLTFSTLTVSNMSPEDSSIYLCSVTDRALNTEAFFGQGTRLTVV.

The chain couples TRBV5-1 to TRBJ2-7, with 9 bases aligning to TRBD2. V lost 4 bases to trimming and J lost 2 bases; unmatched junction nucleotides: 4. Germline lookup yields CDR1 SGHRS and CDR2 YFSETQ. This CDR3 comprises 14 residues. The CDR3 nucleotides read TGCGCCAGCAGCGTAGCGGGGGACACCTACGAGCAGTACTTC. Translating gives CASSVAGDTYEQYF.

The V and J genes are TRBV19 and TRBJ1-5; D remains unclear. Trimming removed 2 bases from V and 5 bases from J, with 10 bases in between. Germline-derived CDR1 and CDR2 are LNHDA and SQIVND (reference sequence). The CDR3 consists of 14 residues. The CDR3 sequence is CASSIWAQDQPQHF. DNA for the CDR3: TGTGCCAGTAGTATATGGGCTCAAGATCAGCCCCAGCATTTT.

The chain couples TRBV19 to TRBJ1-5; TRBD1 might be the D (5 bases). CDR3 length: 17 residues. The germline V and J ends were trimmed by 1 base and 0 bases, with 13 bases remaining between them. Germline V gives CDR1 LNHDA, CDR2 SQIVND (reference sequence). Here the CDR3 DNA reads TGTGCCAGTAGTATAGGGGGCCGATCGGTTAGCAATCAGCCCCAGCATTTT. It specifies CASSIGGRSVSNQPQHF.